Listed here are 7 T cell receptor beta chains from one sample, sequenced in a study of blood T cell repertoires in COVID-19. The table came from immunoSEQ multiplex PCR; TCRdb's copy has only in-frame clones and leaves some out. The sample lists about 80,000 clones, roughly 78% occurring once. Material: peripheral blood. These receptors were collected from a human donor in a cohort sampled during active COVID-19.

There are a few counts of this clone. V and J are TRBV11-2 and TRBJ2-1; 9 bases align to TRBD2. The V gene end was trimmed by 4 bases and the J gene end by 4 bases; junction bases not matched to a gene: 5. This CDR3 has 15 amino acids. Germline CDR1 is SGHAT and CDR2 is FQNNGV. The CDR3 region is CASSSPTSGYNEQFF. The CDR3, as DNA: TGTGCCAGCAGCTCCCCCACTAGCGGGTACAATGAGCAGTTCTTC.

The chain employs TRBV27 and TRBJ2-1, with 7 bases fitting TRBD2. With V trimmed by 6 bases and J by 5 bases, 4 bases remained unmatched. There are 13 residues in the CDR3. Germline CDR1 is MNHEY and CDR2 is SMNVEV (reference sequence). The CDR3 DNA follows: TGTGCCAGCAGACTAGCGAGGCACAATGAGCAGTTCTTC. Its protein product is CASRLARHNEQFF.

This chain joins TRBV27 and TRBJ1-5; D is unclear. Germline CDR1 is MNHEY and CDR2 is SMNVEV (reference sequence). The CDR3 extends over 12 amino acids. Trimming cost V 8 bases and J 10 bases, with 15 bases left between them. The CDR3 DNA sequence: TGTGCCAGCCCACCAGCAGGACTCCCCCAGCATTTT. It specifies CASPPAGLPQHF.

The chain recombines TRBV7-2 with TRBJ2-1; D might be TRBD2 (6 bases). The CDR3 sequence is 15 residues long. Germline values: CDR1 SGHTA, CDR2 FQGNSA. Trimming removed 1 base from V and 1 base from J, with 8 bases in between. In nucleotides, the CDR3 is TGTGCCAGCAGCTTAGATGGGACTTCCTACAATGAGCAGTTCTTC. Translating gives CASSLDGTSYNEQFF.

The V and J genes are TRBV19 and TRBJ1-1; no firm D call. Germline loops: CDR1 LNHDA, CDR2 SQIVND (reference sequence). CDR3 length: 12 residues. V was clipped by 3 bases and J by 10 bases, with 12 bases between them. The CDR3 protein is CASSMTRFGAFF. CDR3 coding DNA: TGTGCCAGTAGTATGACCAGGTTCGGAGCTTTCTTT.

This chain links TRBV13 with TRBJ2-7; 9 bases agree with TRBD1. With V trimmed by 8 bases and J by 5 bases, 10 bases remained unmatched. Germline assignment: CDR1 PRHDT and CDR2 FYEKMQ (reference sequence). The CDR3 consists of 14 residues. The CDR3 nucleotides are TGTGCCAGCTGCCCCGGGACAGGGAGGCACGAGCAGTACTTC. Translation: CASCPGTGRHEQYF. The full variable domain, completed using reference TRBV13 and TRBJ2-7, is AAGVIQSPRHLIKEKRETATLKCYPIPRHDTVYWYQQGPGQDPQFLISFYEKMQSDKGSIPDRFSAQQFSDYHSELNMSSLELGDSALYFCASCPGTGRHEQYFGPGTRLTVT.

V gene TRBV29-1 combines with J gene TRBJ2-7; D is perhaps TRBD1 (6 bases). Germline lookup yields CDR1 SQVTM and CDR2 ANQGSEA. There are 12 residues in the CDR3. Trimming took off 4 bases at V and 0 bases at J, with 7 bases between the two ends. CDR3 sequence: CSVGQVSYEQYF. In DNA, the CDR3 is TGCAGCGTTGGACAGGTCTCCTACGAGCAGTACTTC.